These T cell receptor beta chains were read from a single sample in a study of blood T cells in healthy people across ages. TCRdb passed the 5' RACE reads through MiXCR, listing each CDR3 protein once. This table holds roughly 640,000 distinct CDR3 sequences, about 30% found once. Input material: blood. The source of these receptors is a woman older than 75 in good health. The CDR3 runs from the conserved cysteine through the conserved F or W. D genes are given only for firm matches. Not every row has a clone size; where given, it reads once, few, many or a size class.

clone_size: -
j_call: TRBJ1-3
v_call: TRBV5-1
d_call: -
cdr3_length: 16
cdr3_nt: TGCGCCAGCAGCGCGGGTGGGGTCAGCTCTGGAAACACCATATATTTT
cdr3_aa: CASSAGGVSSGNTIYF

clone_size: many
j_call: TRBJ2-5
v_call: TRBV7-2
d_call: -
cdr3_length: 15
cdr3_nt: TGTGCCAGCAGCACCTCAGCCGGGGCCGCGAAGACCCAGTACTTC
cdr3_aa: CASSTSAGAAKTQYF

clone_size: many
j_call: TRBJ2-7
v_call: TRBV6-6
d_call: -
cdr3_length: 14
cdr3_nt: TGTGCCAGCAGTTACGGGGTCGGGGCGGGGGAGCAGTACTTC
cdr3_aa: CASSYGVGAGEQYF

clone_size: many
j_call: TRBJ2-7
v_call: TRBV7-2
d_call: -
cdr3_length: 13
cdr3_nt: TGTGCCAGCAGCCCCGGTCCACAGTACGAGCAGTACTTC
cdr3_aa: CASSPGPQYEQYF

clone_size: few
j_call: TRBJ2-7
v_call: TRBV20-1
d_call: TRBD2
cdr3_length: 15
cdr3_nt: TGCAGTGCTCGCTTAGCGGGGGGGCGTTGTAGCGAGCAGTACTTC
cdr3_aa: CSARLAGGRCSEQYF

clone_size: many
j_call: TRBJ2-5
v_call: TRBV7-2
d_call: TRBD1
cdr3_length: 14
cdr3_nt: TGTGCCAGCAGCGTTACAGGGGCGGGCGAGACCCAGTACTTC
cdr3_aa: CASSVTGAGETQYF

clone_size: -
j_call: TRBJ1-3
v_call: TRBV28
d_call: -
cdr3_length: 15
cdr3_nt: TGTGCCAGCACCAAACTAGGGGGGGCTAGAAACACCATATATTTT
cdr3_aa: CASTKLGGARNTIYF

clone_size: few
j_call: TRBJ1-6
v_call: TRBV30
d_call: TRBD1
cdr3_length: 13
cdr3_nt: TGTGCCTGGGGGACAGGGGGGAGTTCACCCCTCCACTTT
cdr3_aa: CAWGTGGSSPLHF

clone_size: -
j_call: TRBJ1-5
v_call: TRBV27
d_call: TRBD1
cdr3_length: 17
cdr3_nt: TGTGCCAGCAGACCCAGGGGGCGGGGAATGAGCAATCAGCCCCAGCATTTT
cdr3_aa: CASRPRGRGMSNQPQHF

clone_size: -
j_call: TRBJ1-1
v_call: TRBV9
d_call: TRBD1
cdr3_length: 16
cdr3_nt: TGTGCCAGCAGCGTAGTCTACCGGACAGGGGACACCGAAGCTTTCTTT
cdr3_aa: CASSVVYRTGDTEAFF